These T cell receptor beta chains were read from a single sample in a study of blood T cell repertoires in COVID-19. This table comes from immunoSEQ multiplex PCR, and its TCRdb copy is limited to in-frame clones, with some not included. The repertoire has more than 200,000 clones, 85% to 90% of them found once; the top ten carry around 1.7%. The sequenced material came from PBMCs or T cells enriched from blood (not recorded which). Receptors originate from a man between 40 and 49 years old who had recovered from COVID-19. Both conserved end residues are part of each CDR3. A D gene is named only where the DNA matches it firmly. Expanded clones are given a class, and other clones once, few, many or no size at all.

NA TRBJ1-2 TRBV5-5 once TGTGCCAGCAGCTTGGGTGGGGCTCTCTATGGCTACACCTTC CASSLGGALYGYTF
TRBD1 TRBJ2-7 TRBV5-1 NA TGCGCCAGCAGCTTACGGACAGGGGGGTACGAGCAGTACTTC CASSLRTGGYEQYF
NA TRBJ1-5 TRBV7-2 NA TGTGCCAGCAGCTACCGGGAGGTCCAGCCCCAGCATTTT CASSYREVQPQHF
TRBD2 TRBJ2-3 TRBV2 NA TGTGCCAGCAGTGAACTCCGCGGGAGGGCAGATACGCAGTATTTT CASSELRGRADTQYF
TRBD2 TRBJ2-2 TRBV14 once TGTGCCAGCAGCCCGCTAGCGGGAGTCTACACCGGGGAGCTGTTTTTT CASSPLAGVYTGELFF
TRBD2 TRBJ2-7 TRBV6-5 NA TGTGCCAGCAAACGAGAAAGCGGGGCCTCCTACGAGCAGTACTTC CASKRESGASYEQYF
NA TRBJ2-7 TRBV27 NA TGTGCCAGCAGTTTATTCGGGGGGCTCTACGAGCAGTACTTC CASSLFGGLYEQYF
NA TRBJ1-1 TRBV5-1 NA TGCGCCAGCAGCTTACAGACAGACACTGAAGCTTTCTTT CASSLQTDTEAFF
NA TRBJ1-6 TRBV30 NA TGTGCCTGGAGGGGGAACAGGGCGAGCTCCTATAATTCACCCCTCCACTTT CAWRGNRASSYNSPLHF
TRBD1 TRBJ2-7 TRBV6-5 many TGTGCCAGCAGTAGGGACAGGCGGTACGAGCAGTACTTC CASSRDRRYEQYF
NA TRBJ2-6 TRBV5-1 NA TGCGCCAGCAGCGCCAGCTCTGGGGCCAACGTCCTGACTTTC CASSASSGANVLTF
NA TRBJ2-7 TRBV18 NA TGTGCCAGCTCGCGACAAGACCAAGGGGGCGAGCAGTACTTC CASSRQDQGGEQYF
NA TRBJ1-2 TRBV6-2/TRBV6-3 NA TGTGCCAGCAGTACCCCCCAGGGCCCCTATGGCTACACCTTC CASSTPQGPYGYTF
TRBD2 TRBJ2-3 TRBV27 NA TGTGCCAGCAGGCTAGCGGGGGGTAAAGATACGCAGTATTTT CASRLAGGKDTQYF
TRBD1 TRBJ2-5 TRBV5-4 NA TGTGCCAGCAGCTTGGCAGGGGGCCAGGAGACCCAGTACTTC CASSLAGGQETQYF
NA TRBJ1-2 TRBV27 NA TGTGCCAGCAGTTTAGGCGGGAGCTATGGCTACACCTTC CASSLGGSYGYTF
TRBD2 TRBJ2-2 TRBV11-2 NA TGTGCCAGCAGTATCACCGGGACTAGCGACACCGGGGAGCTGTTTTTT CASSITGTSDTGELFF
TRBD2 TRBJ2-3 TRBV30 NA TGTGCCTGGAGCGGGGGGGCAGATACGCAGTATTTT CAWSGGADTQYF
NA TRBJ1-1 TRBV11-2 NA TGTGCCAGCAAGTCCGAAGCTCTCGGGGAAGCTTTCTTT CASKSEALGEAFF
NA TRBJ2-3 TRBV3-1/TRBV3-2 NA TGTGCCAGCAGCCAAGAGGACATCGGGCGAGATACGCAGTATTTT CASSQEDIGRDTQYF
TRBD2 TRBJ2-7 TRBV6-5 NA TGTGCCAGCAGTACGGGACTAGTGGGGGAAGAGCAGTACTTC CASSTGLVGEEQYF
TRBD2 TRBJ2-7 TRBV11-2 NA TGTGCCAGCAGCACTAGCGGGAGTTACGAGCAGTACTTC CASSTSGSYEQYF
NA TRBJ1-1 TRBV7-9 NA TGTGCCAGCAGCTTTGCGGGGCTGGCTGAAGCTTTCTTT CASSFAGLAEAFF
NA TRBJ1-5 TRBV18 NA TGTGCCAGCTCACCGGGCCGGGGAATGGGCAATCAGCCCCAGCATTTT CASSPGRGMGNQPQHF
TRBD1 TRBJ1-1 TRBV28 NA TGTGCCAGCAGTTTAAACAGGGGGGCCGCTGAAGCTTTCTTT CASSLNRGAAEAFF
NA TRBJ1-2 TRBV11-2 NA TGTGCCAGCAGCTTAGGTGGACAGTATGGCTACACCTTC CASSLGGQYGYTF
NA TRBJ2-7 TRBV3-1/TRBV3-2 NA TGTGCCAGCAGCCAGGCCCCTGGGGGCGGCTACGAGCAGTACTTC CASSQAPGGGYEQYF
TRBD2 TRBJ2-7 TRBV4-2 NA TGTGCCAGCAGCCAAACCCCCGGGACTAGCGGGAGCGAGCAGTACTTC CASSQTPGTSGSEQYF
NA TRBJ1-4 TRBV18 NA TGTGCCAGCTCCACGGAAGGGGGAGAAAAACTGTTTTTT CASSTEGGEKLFF
NA TRBJ1-2 TRBV2 NA TGTGCCAGCAGACTGGACACCTATGGCTACACCTTC CASRLDTYGYTF
TRBD2 TRBJ2-7 TRBV7-2 NA TGTGCCAGCAGCGCGGGACTAGCGGGGACGGAGCAGTACTTC CASSAGLAGTEQYF
NA TRBJ1-2 TRBV18 NA TGTGCCAGCTCACCCGACAGGAACAACTATGGCTACACCTTC CASSPDRNNYGYTF
TRBD2 TRBJ2-1 TRBV7-3 NA TGTGCCAGCAGCCGAGGACTAGCGGGGGACAATGAGCAGTTCTTC CASSRGLAGDNEQFF
TRBD1 TRBJ1-1 TRBV19 NA TGTGCCAGTAGCGAGTGGGGAACAGGGGGCACTGAAGCTTTCTTT CASSEWGTGGTEAFF
TRBD2 TRBJ2-1 TRBV9 NA TGTGCCAGCAGTCCAACTAGCGGCTCCTACAATGAGCAGTTCTTC CASSPTSGSYNEQFF
TRBD2 TRBJ2-7 TRBV9 NA TGTGCCAGCAGCGCCGGAGCGGGAGCTTACGAGCAGTACTTC CASSAGAGAYEQYF
TRBD1 TRBJ1-5 TRBV28 few TGTGCCAGCAGTTTTCAGGAGGGGGCTCAGCCCCAGCATTTT CASSFQEGAQPQHF
TRBD2 TRBJ2-5 TRBV20-1 NA TGCAGTGCTGGTGGGGGGGCCGATAGCGGGGTCCAAGAGACCCAGTACTTC CSAGGGADSGVQETQYF
TRBD1 TRBJ1-2 TRBV3-1/TRBV3-2 NA TGTGCCAGCAGCGGGACAGGGGAAACTGGCTACACCTTC CASSGTGETGYTF
NA TRBJ1-4 TRBV4-2 NA TGTGCCAGCAGCCAAGATCGTACCGGACAGTTGGGGGATGAAAAACTGTTTTTT CASSQDRTGQLGDEKLFF
NA TRBJ1-6 TRBV4-2 few TGTGCCAGCAGCCAAGATCGGGGAGGGCCCCTCCACTTT CASSQDRGGPLHF
NA TRBJ1-1 TRBV6-4 few TGTGCCAGCAGAGGGCACTCTAGCGGCACTGAAGCTTTCTTT CASRGHSSGTEAFF
TRBD2 TRBJ2-7 TRBV11-3 NA TGTGCCAGCAGCACCGGGACTAGCGGATCTTCCTACGAGCAGTACTTC CASSTGTSGSSYEQYF
TRBD2 TRBJ2-2 TRBV3-1/TRBV3-2 NA TGTGCCAGCAGCCTTTTAGCGGGGGGCACCGGGGAGCTGTTTTTT CASSLLAGGTGELFF
TRBD2 TRBJ2-7 TRBV10-1 NA TGCGCCATTCATTCCATTGTCGGACTAGCGGGAGCCCCCTACGAGCAGTACTTC CAIHSIVGLAGAPYEQYF
TRBD2 TRBJ2-2 TRBV5-8 NA TGTGCCAGCAGCAGGTTTAGCGGGAGTGGCGCCGGGGAGCTGTTTTTT CASSRFSGSGAGELFF
NA TRBJ1-3 TRBV16 once TGTGCCAGCAGCCAAAACGACTGGAGGGGAATAGCGGATGGAAACACCATATATTTT CASSQNDWRGIADGNTIYF
TRBD1 TRBJ2-7 TRBV9 NA TGTGCCAGCAGCGTAGGAGGGGGCCTCTCCTACGAGCAGTACTTC CASSVGGGLSYEQYF
NA TRBJ1-2 TRBV7-9 NA TGTGCCAGCAGCTTAGAGGGGGAAGACACTAACTATGGCTACACCTTC CASSLEGEDTNYGYTF
TRBD2 TRBJ2-3 TRBV14 NA TGTGCCAGCAGCCAAGGGACGGGGGGTGTGCAGTATTTT CASSQGTGGVQYF
TRBD1 TRBJ1-5 TRBV30 NA TGTGCCTGGAGCGGTGGGACAGGGGACTCTCTTAGCAATCAGCCCCAGCATTTT CAWSGGTGDSLSNQPQHF
NA TRBJ1-1 TRBV19 NA TGTGCCAGTAGTATCTACCCTGACACTGAAGCTTTCTTT CASSIYPDTEAFF
NA TRBJ2-4 TRBV16 NA TGTGCCAGCAGCCAGACGATGGGGGGGGCGAGAAACATTCAGTACTTC CASSQTMGGARNIQYF
TRBD1 TRBJ1-6 TRBV19 NA TGTGCCAGTAGTGCCGGACAGGGAGGATATTCACCCCTCCACTTT CASSAGQGGYSPLHF